This is a list of T cell receptor beta chains from one sample in a study of OX40 agonist ivuxolimab in advanced cancers. The repertoire was sequenced with immunoSEQ multiplex PCR; TCRdb's copy has only in-frame clones and lacks some. The table records approximately 66,000 clones, 88% of them present only once. The sequences come from CD4+ or CD8+ T cells sorted from blood, collected in a trial of the OX40 agonist ivuxolimab. The receptors originated from an adult with an advanced solid tumor such as melanoma, head and neck, liver or kidney cancer. Both conserved end residues are part of each CDR3.

CDR3 protein,CDR3 length,V gene
CASSGGQGLFRAFF,14,TRBV28
CASSFRQGAKAYEQYF,16,TRBV28
CASSLPPQGPPETQYF,16,TRBV6-6
CASSIPRRGELFF,13,TRBV19
CASSLDGSNQPQHF,14,TRBV5-1
CASRQSTGADSTNEKLFF,18,TRBV7-9
CASSLAQGDSPLHF,14,TRBV7-9
CASSNGGQPYGYTF,14,TRBV6-5
CASSLDGTYEQYF,13,TRBV5-4
CASSDPRAYYGYTF,14,TRBV6-1
CASSLGGGGSYNSPLHF,17,TRBV7-9
CASSGGSYNSPLHF,14,TRBV10-2
CASSLDVSGGYTF,13,TRBV5-1
CASTRGQGDKSDTQYF,16,TRBV5-1
CASSVAQQHSPLHF,14,TRBV9
CASSERIYGYTF,12,TRBV6-1
CASSLASGQGYQPQHF,16,TRBV7-9
CASSLGGDKSYEQYF,15,TRBV11-1
CASRRRLGGYTF,12,TRBV19
CASSFGGARDYGYTF,15,TRBV5-5
CASSSRVGLYQPQHF,15,TRBV7-2
CASSTGQGAETQYF,14,TRBV5-1
CASSLGSLPLYEQYF,15,TRBV5-1
CASSRKETQYF,11,TRBV11-2
CASKGDRVNEQFF,13,TRBV28
CATAGRSNQPQHF,13,TRBV7-9
CASSPITRENTEAFF,15,TRBV18
CASSGGTIPYEQYF,14,TRBV10-1
CASSDTYQPQHF,12,TRBV7-2
CASSLAVETQYF,12,TRBV7-6
CASSWGNRAFF,11,TRBV28
CSASDGYGYTF,11,TRBV20-1
CALRDRDYEQYF,12,TRBV10-3
CASSPPNQIYNEQFF,15,TRBV18
CASSLQNRVVFF,12,TRBV7-2
CASSLEVANYGYTF,14,TRBV7-9
CSVGVQNTGELFF,13,TRBV29-1
CASRPGQVSYEQYF,14,TRBV28
CASSYQGFSEAFF,13,TRBV6-1
CASSPGQVGYTF,12,TRBV6-5
CASSQGASYEQYF,13,TRBV18
CASSMTGRVTDEQFF,15,TRBV19
CASSLGLAEVEQYF,14,TRBV5-6
CASSQDSQYGYTF,13,TRBV7-9
CASSLQGGGGNIQYF,15,TRBV7-9
CASSDRRDSGNTIYF,15,TRBV5-4